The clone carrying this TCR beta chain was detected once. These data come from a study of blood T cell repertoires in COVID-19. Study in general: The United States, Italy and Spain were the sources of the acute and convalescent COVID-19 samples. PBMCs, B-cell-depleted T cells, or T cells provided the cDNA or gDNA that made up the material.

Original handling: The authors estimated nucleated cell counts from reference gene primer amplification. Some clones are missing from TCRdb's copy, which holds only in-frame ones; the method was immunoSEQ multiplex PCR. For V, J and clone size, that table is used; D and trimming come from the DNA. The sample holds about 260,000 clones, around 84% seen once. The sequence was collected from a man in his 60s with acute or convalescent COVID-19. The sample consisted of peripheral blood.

This CDR3 reads CASKKPGQGGYGYTF. The CDR3 DNA sequence: TGTGCCAGCAAAAAACCGGGACAGGGAGGCTATGGCTACACCTTC. The chain uses TRBV27 and TRBJ1-2; 9 nucleotides line up with TRBD1. Per germline, CDR1 MNHEY and CDR2 SMNVEV (reference sequence). V shed 7 bases and J 4 bases; nucleotides not matched to a gene: 10. The CDR3 spans 15 residues.